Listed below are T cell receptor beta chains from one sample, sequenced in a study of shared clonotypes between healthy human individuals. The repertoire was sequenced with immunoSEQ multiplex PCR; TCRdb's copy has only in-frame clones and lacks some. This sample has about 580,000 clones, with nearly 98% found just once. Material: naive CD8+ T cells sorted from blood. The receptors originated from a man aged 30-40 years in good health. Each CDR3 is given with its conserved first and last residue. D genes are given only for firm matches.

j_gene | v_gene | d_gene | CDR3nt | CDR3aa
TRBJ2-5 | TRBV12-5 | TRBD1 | TGTGCTAGTGGTTTGGGACAGGGCGAAGAGACCCAGTACTTC | CASGLGQGEETQYF
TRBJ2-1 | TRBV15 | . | TGTGCCACCAGCCTTTACCACAATGAGCAGTTCTTC | CATSLYHNEQFF
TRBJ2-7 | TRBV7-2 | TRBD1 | TGTGCCAGCGGGACAGGTTCCTACGAGCAGTACTTC | CASGTGSYEQYF
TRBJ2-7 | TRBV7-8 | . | TGTGCCAGCAGCTTAGGGGCGGGATACTCCTACGAGCAGTACTTC | CASSLGAGYSYEQYF
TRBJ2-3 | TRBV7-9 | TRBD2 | TGTGCCAGCAGGGCGAGCGGGAGGGCCGTCACAGATACGCAGTATTTT | CASRASGRAVTDTQYF
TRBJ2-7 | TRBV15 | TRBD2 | TGTGCCACCAGCAGAGATCGGGGGAGAATAGCGGGAGACTACGAGCAGTACTTC | CATSRDRGRIAGDYEQYF
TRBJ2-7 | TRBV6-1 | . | TGTGCCAGCAGTCCTCGGGTTCCCTACGAGCAGTACTTC | CASSPRVPYEQYF
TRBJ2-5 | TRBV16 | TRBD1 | TGTGCCAGCAGCCAATTGCCGAGACAGGGGATGACCCAGTACTTC | CASSQLPRQGMTQYF
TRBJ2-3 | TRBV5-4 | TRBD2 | TGTGCCAGCAGCTTGTGGGGACTAGCCGATACGCAGTATTTT | CASSLWGLADTQYF
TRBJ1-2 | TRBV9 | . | TGTGCCAGCAGCGTCGAAGGGACGGGGAACCAGGGAGGCTACACCTTC | CASSVEGTGNQGGYTF
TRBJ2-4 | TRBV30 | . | TGTGCCTGCAGCGCCGCGGGACTGTTCATACTCTTC | CACSAAGLFILF
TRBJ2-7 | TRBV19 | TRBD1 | TGTGCCAGTAGTATAGGTCCGGGACAGGGGTCATACGAGCAGTACTTC | CASSIGPGQGSYEQYF